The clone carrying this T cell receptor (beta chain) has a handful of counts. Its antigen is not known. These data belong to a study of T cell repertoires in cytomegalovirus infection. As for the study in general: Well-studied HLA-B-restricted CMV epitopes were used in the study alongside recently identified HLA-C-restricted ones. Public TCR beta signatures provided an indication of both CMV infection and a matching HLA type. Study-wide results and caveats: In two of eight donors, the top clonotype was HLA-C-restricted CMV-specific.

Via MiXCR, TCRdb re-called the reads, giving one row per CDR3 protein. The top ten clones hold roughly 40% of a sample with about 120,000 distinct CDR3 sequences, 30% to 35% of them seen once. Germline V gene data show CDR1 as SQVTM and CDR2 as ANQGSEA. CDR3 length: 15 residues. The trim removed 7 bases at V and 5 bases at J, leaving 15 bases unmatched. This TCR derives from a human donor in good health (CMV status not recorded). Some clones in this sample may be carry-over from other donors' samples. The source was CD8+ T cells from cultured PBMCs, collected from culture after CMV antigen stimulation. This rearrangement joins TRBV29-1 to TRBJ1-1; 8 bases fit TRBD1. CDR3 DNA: TGCAGCGAAAGGACGAGACAGGGGTTGAGAACTGAAGCTTTCTTT. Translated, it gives CSERTRQGLRTEAFF. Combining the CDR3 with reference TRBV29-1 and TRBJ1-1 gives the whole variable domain SAVISQKPSRDICQRGTSLTIQCQVDSQVTMMFWYRQQPGQSLTLIATANQGSEATYESGFVIDKFPISRPNLTFSTLTVSNMSPEDSSIYLCSERTRQGLRTEAFFGQGTRLTVV.